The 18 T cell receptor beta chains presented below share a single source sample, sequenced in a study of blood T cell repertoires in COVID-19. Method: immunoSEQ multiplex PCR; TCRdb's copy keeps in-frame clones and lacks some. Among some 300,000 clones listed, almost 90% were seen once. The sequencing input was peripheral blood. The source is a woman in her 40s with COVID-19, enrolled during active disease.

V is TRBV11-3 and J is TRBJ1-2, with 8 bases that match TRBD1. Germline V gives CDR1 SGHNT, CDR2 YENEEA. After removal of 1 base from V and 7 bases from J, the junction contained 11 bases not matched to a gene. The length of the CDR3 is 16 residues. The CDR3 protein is CASSLVGQGAPGGYTF. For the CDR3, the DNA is TGTGCCAGCAGCTTAGTAGGGCAGGGGGCGCCCGGTGGCTACACCTTC.

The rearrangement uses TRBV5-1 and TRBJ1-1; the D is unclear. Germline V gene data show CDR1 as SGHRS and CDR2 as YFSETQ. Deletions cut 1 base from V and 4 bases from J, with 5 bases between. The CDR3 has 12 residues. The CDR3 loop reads CASSLYGTEAFF. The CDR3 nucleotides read TGCGCCAGCAGCTTGTACGGCACTGAAGCTTTCTTT. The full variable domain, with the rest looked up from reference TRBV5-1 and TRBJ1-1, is KAGVTQTPRYLIKTRGQQVTLSCSPISGHRSVSWYQQTPGQGLQFLFEYFSETQRNKGNFPGRFSGRQFSNSRSEMNVSTLELGDSALYLCASSLYGTEAFFGQGTRLTVV.

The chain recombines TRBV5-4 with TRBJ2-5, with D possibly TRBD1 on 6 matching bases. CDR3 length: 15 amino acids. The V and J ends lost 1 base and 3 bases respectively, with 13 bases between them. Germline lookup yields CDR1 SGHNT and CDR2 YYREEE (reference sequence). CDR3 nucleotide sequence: TGTGCCAGCAGCTTGTTCCGGGACACCAAAGAGACCCAGTACTTC. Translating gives CASSLFRDTKETQYF.

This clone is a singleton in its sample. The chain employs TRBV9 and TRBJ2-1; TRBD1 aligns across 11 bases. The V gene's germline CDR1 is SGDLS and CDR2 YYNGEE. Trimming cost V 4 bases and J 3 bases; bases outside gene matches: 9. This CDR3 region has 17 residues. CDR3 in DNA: TGTGCCAGCAGCTCCGGGGACAGGGGGGACCTCTACAATGAGCAGTTCTTC. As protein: CASSSGDRGDLYNEQFF.

This chain's CDR3 is CASSNSNEQYF. CDR3 sequence (DNA): TGTGCCAGCAGCAACAGCAACGAGCAGTACTTC. The V call is TRBV9, the J call TRBJ2-7, with D hard to call. Germline assignment: CDR1 SGDLS and CDR2 YYNGEE. This CDR3 has 11 residues. Trimming shortened V by 4 bases and J by 5 bases, and 7 bases separated the two germline ends.

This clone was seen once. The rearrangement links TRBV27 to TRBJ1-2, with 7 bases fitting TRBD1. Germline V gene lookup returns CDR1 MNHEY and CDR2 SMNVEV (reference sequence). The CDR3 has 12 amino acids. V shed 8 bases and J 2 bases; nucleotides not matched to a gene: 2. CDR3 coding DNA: TGTGCCAGCGGGACAGACAACTATGGCTACACCTTC. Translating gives CASGTDNYGYTF.

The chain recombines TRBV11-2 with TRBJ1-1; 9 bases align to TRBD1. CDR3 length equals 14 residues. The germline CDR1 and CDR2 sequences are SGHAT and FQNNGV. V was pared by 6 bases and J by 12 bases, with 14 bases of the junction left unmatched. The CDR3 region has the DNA TGTGCCAGCAGGTACATCATCGGGACAGGGTATACTTTCTTT. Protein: CASRYIIGTGYTFF.

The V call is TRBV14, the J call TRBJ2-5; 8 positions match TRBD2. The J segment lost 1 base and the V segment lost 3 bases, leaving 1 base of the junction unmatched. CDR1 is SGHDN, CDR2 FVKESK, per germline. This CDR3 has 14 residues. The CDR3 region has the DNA TGTGCCAGCAGCCATAGCGGGGTCCAAGAGACCCAGTACTTC. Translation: CASSHSGVQETQYF.

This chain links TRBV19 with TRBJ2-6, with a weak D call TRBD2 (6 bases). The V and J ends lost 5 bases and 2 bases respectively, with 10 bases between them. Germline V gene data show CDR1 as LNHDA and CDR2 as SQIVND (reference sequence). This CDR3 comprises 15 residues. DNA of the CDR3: TGTGCCAGTAGTGACGGGGGAACTGGGGCCAACGTCCTGACTTTC. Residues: CASSDGGTGANVLTF.

Written as DNA, the CDR3 is TGCAGTGCTAGTGGGGGACAGGGAAATGAAAAACTGTTTTTT. Its protein product is CSASGGQGNEKLFF. J is TRBJ1-4 and V is TRBV20-1, with 9 positions matching TRBD1. Trimming at V came to 3 bases and at J to 5 bases, leaving 4 bases not matched to a gene. The CDR3 spans 14 residues. Germline CDR1 reads DFQATT; CDR2 reads SNEGSKA (reference sequence).

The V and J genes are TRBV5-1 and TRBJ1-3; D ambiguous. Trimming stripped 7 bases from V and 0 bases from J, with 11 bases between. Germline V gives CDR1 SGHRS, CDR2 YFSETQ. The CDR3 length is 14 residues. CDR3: CASGDSHSGNTIYF. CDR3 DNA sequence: TGCGCCAGCGGTGACTCACACTCTGGAAACACCATATATTTT.

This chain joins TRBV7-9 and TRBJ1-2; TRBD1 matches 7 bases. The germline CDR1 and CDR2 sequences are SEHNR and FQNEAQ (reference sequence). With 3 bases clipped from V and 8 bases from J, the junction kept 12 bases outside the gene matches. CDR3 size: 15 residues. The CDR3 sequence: CASSLIRGDTKGYTF. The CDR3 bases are TGTGCCAGCAGCTTGATCAGGGGGGACACTAAAGGCTACACCTTC. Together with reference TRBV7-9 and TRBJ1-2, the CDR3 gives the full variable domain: DTGVSQNPRHKITKRGQNVTFRCDPISEHNRLYWYRQTLGQGPEFLTYFQNEAQLEKSRLLSDRFSAERPKGSFSTLEIQRTEQGDSAMYLCASSLIRGDTKGYTFGSGTRLTVV.

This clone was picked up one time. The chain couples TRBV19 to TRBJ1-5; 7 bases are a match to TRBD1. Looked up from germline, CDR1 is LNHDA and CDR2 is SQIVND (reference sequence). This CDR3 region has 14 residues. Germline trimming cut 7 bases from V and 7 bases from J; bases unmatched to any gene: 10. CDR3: CASNQQGKDQPQHF. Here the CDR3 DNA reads TGTGCCAGTAACCAACAGGGGAAGGACCAGCCCCAGCATTTT.

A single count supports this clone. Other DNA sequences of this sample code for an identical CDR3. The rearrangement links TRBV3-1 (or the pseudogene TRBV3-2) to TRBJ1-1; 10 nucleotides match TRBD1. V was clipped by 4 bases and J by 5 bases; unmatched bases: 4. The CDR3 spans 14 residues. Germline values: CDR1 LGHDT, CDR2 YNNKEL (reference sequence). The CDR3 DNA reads TGTGCCAGCAGCCCCAGGGACAGGGGAACTGAAGCTTTCTTT. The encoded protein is CASSPRDRGTEAFF.

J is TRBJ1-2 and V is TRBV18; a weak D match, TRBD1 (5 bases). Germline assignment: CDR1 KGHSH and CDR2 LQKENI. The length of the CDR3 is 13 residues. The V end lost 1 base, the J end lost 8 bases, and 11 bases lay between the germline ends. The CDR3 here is CASSPQGLQGYTF. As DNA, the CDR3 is TGTGCCAGCTCACCACAGGGGCTCCAGGGCTACACCTTC.

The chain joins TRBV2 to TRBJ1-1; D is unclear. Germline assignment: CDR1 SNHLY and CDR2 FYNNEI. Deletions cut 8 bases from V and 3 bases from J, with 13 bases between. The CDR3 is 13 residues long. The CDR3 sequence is CASVRARDTEAFF. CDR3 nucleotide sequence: TGTGCCAGCGTGAGAGCAAGAGACACTGAAGCTTTCTTT.

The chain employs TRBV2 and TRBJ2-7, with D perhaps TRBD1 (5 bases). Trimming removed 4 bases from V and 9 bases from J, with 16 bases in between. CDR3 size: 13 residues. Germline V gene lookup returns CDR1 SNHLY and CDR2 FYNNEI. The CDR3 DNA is TGTGCCAGCAGTGGAAGGACACCGGGCGTGCAGTACTTC. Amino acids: CASSGRTPGVQYF. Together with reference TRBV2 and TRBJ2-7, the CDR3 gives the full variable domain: EPEVTQTPSHQVTQMGQEVILRCVPISNHLYFYWYRQILGQKVEFLVSFYNNEISEKSEIFDDQFSVERPDGSNFTLKIRSTKLEDSAMYFCASSGRTPGVQYFGPGTRLTVT.

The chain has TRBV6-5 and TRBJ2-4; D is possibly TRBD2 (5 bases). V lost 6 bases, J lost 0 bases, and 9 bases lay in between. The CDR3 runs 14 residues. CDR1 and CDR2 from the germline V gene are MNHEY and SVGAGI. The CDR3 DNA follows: TGTGCCAGCAGCTCGGGAATAGCCAAAAACATTCAGTACTTC. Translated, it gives CASSSGIAKNIQYF.